These T cell receptor beta chains were read from a single sample in a study of control samples from healthy donors and cancer patients. The method was immunoSEQ multiplex PCR; TCRdb's version includes in-frame clones alone and lacks a portion of them. The sample holds over 150,000 clones, roughly 93% seen once. Sequencing was done on a sample of blood. These receptors were taken from a man in his late teens or twenties in good health. The conserved cysteine and the conserved F or W are not part of the CDR3 here. Fields, in order: J gene, CDR3 length, V gene, CDR3 protein.

TRBJ2-7	12	TRBV3-1/TRBV3-2	ASSHRDRTYEQY
TRBJ1-2	13	TRBV6-1	ASSEALRGSYGYT
TRBJ1-6	14	TRBV5-1	ASSLEGHPFNSPLH
TRBJ2-4	12	TRBV30	AWSSAGSKNIQY
TRBJ1-2	12	TRBV5-1	ASGPFSPRYGYT
TRBJ2-7	13	TRBV6-5	ASSTTAKSSYEQY
TRBJ2-1	13	TRBV11-2	ASSFRLAGYNEQF
TRBJ1-2	11	TRBV6-5	ASRRTGVYGYT
TRBJ2-3	13	TRBV24-1	ATSVGDYGTDTQY
TRBJ1-1	12	TRBV19	ASSVDSQNTEAF
TRBJ1-1	14	TRBV7-8	ASSQPARGQNTEAF
TRBJ1-5	15	TRBV5-8	ASSFRARGLVDQPQH
TRBJ2-3	15	TRBV7-8	ASSLGTGVLATDTQY
TRBJ2-7	9	TRBV2	ASSDSGEQY
TRBJ2-5	11	TRBV3-1/TRBV3-2	ASSQDVGQTQY
TRBJ1-3	10	TRBV30	SLRGSGNTIY
TRBJ2-1	11	TRBV6-5	ASRGQGGYEQF
TRBJ2-2	13	TRBV5-5	ASSLQVLNTGELF
TRBJ2-7	12	TRBV7-3	ASSPGTGSHEQY
TRBJ2-4	16	TRBV2	ASSEARASGGSKNIQY
TRBJ2-5	13	TRBV14	ASSQDGLGGETQY
TRBJ1-1	11	TRBV3-1/TRBV3-2	ASSQEGPGEAF
TRBJ2-1	11	TRBV6-5	ASSTSSYNEQF
TRBJ2-1	14	TRBV6-4	ASSDSASGGAREQF
TRBJ1-2	12	TRBV5-1	ASSLWIGDYGYT
TRBJ2-7	17	TRBV2	ASSDDKAAGGSSSYEQY
TRBJ1-6	14	TRBV19	ASSIPPRQGPLSLH
TRBJ2-7	13	TRBV5-8	ASSLRLGSSYEQY
TRBJ1-3	8	TRBV29-1	SVAGDTIY
TRBJ2-2	15	TRBV21-1	ASSRGRAMPNTGELF
TRBJ2-3	14	TRBV5-6	ASSWGTGEVTDTQY
TRBJ2-1	12	TRBV11-2	ASSLRRVYNEQF
TRBJ2-7	13	TRBV28	ASSLTGTVSYEQY
TRBJ2-2	11	TRBV18	ASSPDGSGELF
TRBJ2-6	15	TRBV9	ASSRQGRNSGANVLT
TRBJ2-3	13	TRBV6-5	ASSYSRGEGDTQY
TRBJ2-2	12	TRBV19	ASSILRDTGELF
TRBJ2-7	10	TRBV5-4	ASSFFSYEQY
TRBJ1-2	15	TRBV4-1	ASSQDRAADSNYGYT
TRBJ2-7	13	TRBV5-1	ASSLETGESYEQY
TRBJ2-1	13	TRBV19	ASSIPRDGYNEQF
TRBJ1-1	12	TRBV28	ASSLRPTNTEAF
TRBJ2-7	11	TRBV24-1	ATSEKGRHEQY
TRBJ2-3	13	TRBV5-1	ASSSGQGLADTQY
TRBJ1-1	11	TRBV6-5	ATSRGRNTEAF
TRBJ2-2	13	TRBV5-5	ASSIGTPDTGELF
TRBJ2-5	11	TRBV12-3/TRBV12-4	ASSLGQIETQY
TRBJ1-4	12	TRBV5-1	ASSLGAGNEKLF
TRBJ1-6	12	TRBV5-4	ASSLGQVNSPLH
TRBJ2-2	14	TRBV5-1	ASSNSDPANTGELF